The T cell receptor beta chain under discussion was sequenced for a study of shared clonotypes between healthy human individuals. Repertoires were generated with immunoSEQ multiplex PCR, while TCRdb's copy carries only in-frame clones and drops some. The sample lists about 2.4 million clones, 90% to 95% seen once, with approximately 0.35% in the top ten. The sequence derives from a man younger than 35 in good health. Some clones in this sample may be carry-over from other donors' samples. Sequenced material: naive CD4+ T cells from PBMCs. The subset here: CD45RA+ positively selected.

The CDR3 bases are TGTGCCAGTAGTACCCGTCAGATGGACGGGAACCCAACTACGCAGTATTTT. This sequence encodes CASSTRQMDGNPTTQYF. This chain joins TRBV19 and TRBJ2-3; tentatively, D is TRBD2 (5 bases). The CDR3 length is 17 residues. Germline V lookup: CDR1 LNHDA, CDR2 SQIVND (reference sequence). The V gene lost 4 bases and the J gene lost 8 bases, with 25 bases spanning the gap.